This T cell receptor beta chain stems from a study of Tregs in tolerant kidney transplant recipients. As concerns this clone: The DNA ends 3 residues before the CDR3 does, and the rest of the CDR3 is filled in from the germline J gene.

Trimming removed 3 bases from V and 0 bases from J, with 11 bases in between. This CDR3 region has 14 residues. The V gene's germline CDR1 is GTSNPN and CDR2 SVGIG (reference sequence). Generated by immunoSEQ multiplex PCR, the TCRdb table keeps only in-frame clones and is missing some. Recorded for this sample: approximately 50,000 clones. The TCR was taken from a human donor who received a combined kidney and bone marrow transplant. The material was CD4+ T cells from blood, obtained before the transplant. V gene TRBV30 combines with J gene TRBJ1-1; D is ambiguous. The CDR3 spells CAWSLSSMNTEAFF. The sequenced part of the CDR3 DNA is TGTGCCTGGAGCCTATCTAGTATGAACACTGAA.